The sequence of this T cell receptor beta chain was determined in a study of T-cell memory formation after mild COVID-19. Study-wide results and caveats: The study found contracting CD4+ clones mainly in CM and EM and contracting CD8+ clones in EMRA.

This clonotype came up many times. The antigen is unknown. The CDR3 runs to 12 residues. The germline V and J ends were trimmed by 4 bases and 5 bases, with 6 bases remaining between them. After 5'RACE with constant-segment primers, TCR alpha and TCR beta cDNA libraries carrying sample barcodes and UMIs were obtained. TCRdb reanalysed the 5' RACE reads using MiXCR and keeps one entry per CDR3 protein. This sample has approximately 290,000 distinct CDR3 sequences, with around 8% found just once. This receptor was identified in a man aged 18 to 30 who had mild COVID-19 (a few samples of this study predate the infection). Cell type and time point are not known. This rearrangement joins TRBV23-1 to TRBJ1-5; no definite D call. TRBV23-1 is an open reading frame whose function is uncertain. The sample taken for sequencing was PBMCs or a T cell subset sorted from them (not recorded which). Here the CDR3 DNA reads TGCGCCAGCAGTCGTTGGGATCAGCCCCAGCATTTT. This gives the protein CASSRWDQPQHF.